The rows below give T cell receptor beta chains drawn from one sample of a study of OX40 agonist ivuxolimab in advanced cancers. Clones were sequenced by immunoSEQ multiplex PCR, and TCRdb holds only the in-frame ones, with some missing. The table includes about 70,000 clones, roughly 80% detected once. This material consisted of CD4+ or CD8+ T cells sorted from blood, taken in a trial of the OX40 agonist ivuxolimab. The receptors derive from an adult with an advanced solid tumor such as melanoma, head and neck, liver or kidney cancer. CDR3s include the opening cysteine and the closing phenylalanine or tryptophan. D genes are given only for firm matches. Clone sizes are given selectively: once, few, many, or a class where the clone is expanded.

d_gene: TRBD1
j_gene: TRBJ2-1
abundance: .
v_gene: TRBV7-2
CDR3aa: CASSLGQVSEQFF
CDR3nt: TGTGCCAGCAGCTTGGGACAGGTCAGTGAGCAGTTCTTC

d_gene: .
j_gene: TRBJ1-2
abundance: .
v_gene: TRBV10-3
CDR3aa: CAISDNTDGYTF
CDR3nt: TGTGCCATCAGTGACAATACAGATGGCTACACCTTC

d_gene: TRBD2
j_gene: TRBJ2-3
abundance: .
v_gene: TRBV11-2
CDR3aa: CASSRGASGGADTQYF
CDR3nt: TGTGCCAGCAGCCGAGGGGCTAGCGGGGGGGCAGATACGCAGTATTTT

d_gene: .
j_gene: TRBJ1-4
abundance: many
v_gene: TRBV7-8
CDR3aa: CASSLGQPNEKLFF
CDR3nt: TGTGCCAGCAGCTTAGGGCAGCCTAATGAAAAACTGTTTTTT

d_gene: TRBD2
j_gene: TRBJ2-3
abundance: .
v_gene: TRBV28
CDR3aa: CASSLTSGGPTTQYF
CDR3nt: TGTGCCAGCAGTTTGACTAGCGGGGGCCCCACTACGCAGTATTTT

d_gene: .
j_gene: TRBJ1-5
abundance: few
v_gene: TRBV29-1
CDR3aa: CSVGGLNSNQPQHF
CDR3nt: TGCAGCGTTGGAGGTTTGAATAGCAATCAGCCCCAGCATTTT

d_gene: .
j_gene: TRBJ1-2
abundance: .
v_gene: TRBV4-1
CDR3aa: CASSQVGLGARTYGYTF
CDR3nt: TGCGCCAGCAGCCAAGTTGGGTTGGGGGCGCGGACCTATGGCTACACCTTC

d_gene: TRBD1
j_gene: TRBJ2-7
abundance: .
v_gene: TRBV5-4
CDR3aa: CASSLGTGGYYEQYF
CDR3nt: TGTGCCAGCAGCTTGGGGACAGGGGGCTACTACGAGCAGTACTTC

d_gene: .
j_gene: TRBJ1-2
abundance: .
v_gene: TRBV7-9
CDR3aa: CASSSDGYGYTF
CDR3nt: TGTGCCAGCAGCTCGGACGGCTATGGCTACACCTTC

d_gene: .
j_gene: TRBJ2-1
abundance: few
v_gene: TRBV19
CDR3aa: CASSIIGQGNEQFF
CDR3nt: TGTGCCAGTAGTATTATCGGTCAGGGCAATGAGCAGTTCTTC

d_gene: .
j_gene: TRBJ1-4
abundance: .
v_gene: TRBV6-5
CDR3aa: CASSYAAGDYEKLFF
CDR3nt: TGTGCCAGCAGTTACGCAGCAGGGGACTATGAAAAACTGTTTTTT

d_gene: TRBD2
j_gene: TRBJ2-3
abundance: .
v_gene: TRBV29-1
CDR3aa: CSVRGLAGGSTDTQYF
CDR3nt: TGCAGCGTGAGGGGTCTAGCGGGGGGAAGCACAGATACGCAGTATTTT

d_gene: .
j_gene: TRBJ1-2
abundance: .
v_gene: TRBV15
CDR3aa: CATSRGGGNYGYTF
CDR3nt: TGTGCCACCAGCAGAGGCGGCGGCAACTATGGCTACACCTTC

d_gene: .
j_gene: TRBJ2-5
abundance: .
v_gene: TRBV4-2
CDR3aa: CASSVIAAQETQYF
CDR3nt: TGTGCCAGCAGCGTTATAGCGGCTCAAGAGACCCAGTACTTC

d_gene: .
j_gene: TRBJ1-1
abundance: .
v_gene: TRBV28
CDR3aa: CASSFPRGGGARTEAFF
CDR3nt: TGTGCCAGCAGTTTTCCCCGTGGGGGGGGCGCTCGAACTGAAGCTTTCTTT

d_gene: .
j_gene: TRBJ1-4
abundance: few
v_gene: TRBV14
CDR3aa: CASSQVSGTSNEKLFF
CDR3nt: TGTGCCAGCAGCCAAGTCTCCGGGACAAGTAATGAAAAACTGTTTTTT

d_gene: .
j_gene: TRBJ2-7
abundance: .
v_gene: TRBV19
CDR3aa: CATGQFYEQYF
CDR3nt: TGTGCCACCGGACAGTTCTACGAGCAGTACTTC

d_gene: .
j_gene: TRBJ2-1
abundance: .
v_gene: TRBV28
CDR3aa: CASSRAAGEIEQFF
CDR3nt: TGTGCCAGCAGTCGGGCGGCAGGGGAAATTGAGCAGTTCTTC

d_gene: .
j_gene: TRBJ2-7
abundance: few
v_gene: TRBV2
CDR3aa: CASRGFGFYEQYF
CDR3nt: TGTGCCAGCAGGGGGTTCGGATTCTACGAGCAGTACTTC

d_gene: TRBD1
j_gene: TRBJ2-7
abundance: .
v_gene: TRBV5-1
CDR3aa: CASTPGQEVSEQYF
CDR3nt: TGCGCCAGCACGCCGGGACAGGAGGTCTCCGAGCAGTACTTC

d_gene: .
j_gene: TRBJ2-7
abundance: .
v_gene: TRBV6-5
CDR3aa: CASSQLGGSYEQYF
CDR3nt: TGTGCCAGCAGTCAACTCGGGGGTTCTTACGAGCAGTACTTC

d_gene: .
j_gene: TRBJ1-2
abundance: .
v_gene: TRBV7-2
CDR3aa: CASNSQVSILSRGYTF
CDR3nt: TGTGCCAGCAACTCACAGGTCTCCATCTTGTCTCGGGGCTACACCTTC

d_gene: .
j_gene: TRBJ1-1
abundance: .
v_gene: TRBV6-1
CDR3aa: CASSEGTGNTEAFF
CDR3nt: TGTGCCAGCAGTGAAGGGACGGGGAACACTGAAGCTTTCTTT

d_gene: .
j_gene: TRBJ1-2
abundance: few
v_gene: TRBV30
CDR3aa: CAWSVSLNYGYTF
CDR3nt: TGTGCCTGGAGTGTAAGCCTCAACTATGGCTACACCTTC

d_gene: TRBD2
j_gene: TRBJ2-7
abundance: .
v_gene: TRBV6-5
CDR3aa: CASRVGTSGYEQYF
CDR3nt: TGTGCCAGCAGGGTGGGTACTAGCGGCTACGAGCAGTACTTC

d_gene: TRBD2
j_gene: TRBJ2-3
abundance: .
v_gene: TRBV7-7
CDR3aa: CASSFLAGDTDTQYF
CDR3nt: TGTGCCAGCAGCTTCCTAGCGGGGGACACAGATACGCAGTATTTT

d_gene: .
j_gene: TRBJ1-4
abundance: once
v_gene: TRBV7-6
CDR3aa: CASSFPNEKLFF
CDR3nt: TGTGCCAGCAGCTTCCCTAATGAAAAACTGTTTTTT

d_gene: .
j_gene: TRBJ2-2
abundance: .
v_gene: TRBV6-1
CDR3aa: CASAAFGELFF
CDR3nt: TGTGCCTCAGCGGCGTTCGGGGAGCTGTTTTTT

d_gene: .
j_gene: TRBJ2-3
abundance: .
v_gene: TRBV27
CDR3aa: CASSFSKTSDTQYF
CDR3nt: TGTGCCAGCAGTTTTTCCAAAACAAGCGATACGCAGTATTTT

d_gene: TRBD1
j_gene: TRBJ1-1
abundance: few
v_gene: TRBV5-1
CDR3aa: CASSLGTGATEAFF
CDR3nt: TGCGCCAGCAGCTTAGGGACAGGGGCCACTGAAGCTTTCTTT

d_gene: TRBD1
j_gene: TRBJ1-6
abundance: .
v_gene: TRBV6-1
CDR3aa: CASSAGQGGNSPLHF
CDR3nt: TGTGCCAGCAGCGCCGGACAGGGGGGGAATTCACCCCTCCACTTT

d_gene: .
j_gene: TRBJ2-7
abundance: .
v_gene: TRBV19
CDR3aa: CASSKFAQAGYEQYF
CDR3nt: TGTGCCAGTAGTAAGTTCGCACAGGCTGGCTACGAGCAGTACTTC

d_gene: .
j_gene: TRBJ2-1
abundance: .
v_gene: TRBV27
CDR3aa: CASSLNPSSTSRVEQFF
CDR3nt: TGTGCCAGCAGTTTAAACCCATCGTCCACGTCCAGGGTGGAGCAGTTCTTC

d_gene: TRBD1
j_gene: TRBJ2-7
abundance: .
v_gene: TRBV18
CDR3aa: CASSLGQGQQYF
CDR3nt: TGTGCCAGCTCACTCGGACAGGGCCAGCAGTACTTC

d_gene: TRBD1
j_gene: TRBJ2-7
abundance: .
v_gene: TRBV6-6
CDR3aa: CASSNRQGDYEQYF
CDR3nt: TGTGCCAGCTCTAATAGACAGGGGGACTACGAGCAGTACTTC

d_gene: .
j_gene: TRBJ2-7
abundance: .
v_gene: TRBV29-1
CDR3aa: CSVKEGVAYEQYF
CDR3nt: TGCAGCGTTAAGGAGGGAGTAGCCTACGAGCAGTACTTC

d_gene: .
j_gene: TRBJ1-3
abundance: .
v_gene: TRBV7-6
CDR3aa: CASSLGASGYSGNTIYF
CDR3nt: TGTGCCAGCAGCTTAGGCGCCTCGGGTTATTCTGGAAACACCATATATTTT

d_gene: .
j_gene: TRBJ1-6
abundance: few
v_gene: TRBV6-1
CDR3aa: CASNPDGGSPLHF
CDR3nt: TGTGCCAGCAACCCAGACGGGGGTTCACCCCTCCACTTT

d_gene: .
j_gene: TRBJ2-7
abundance: .
v_gene: TRBV15
CDR3aa: CATSREQGTYEQYF
CDR3nt: TGTGCCACCAGCAGAGAGCAGGGGACCTACGAGCAGTACTTC